This TCR beta chain was captured in a study of blood T cell repertoires in COVID-19. The wider study: Acute and convalescent COVID-19 samples came from the United States, Italy and Spain. T cells, B-cell-depleted T cells, or PBMCs provided the cDNA or gDNA that served as material.

Per the original data handling: Nucleated cell counts were estimated from reference gene primer amplification. Profiled with immunoSEQ multiplex PCR; TCRdb holds only in-frame clones, not every one. D and trimming come from the DNA, and the V and J calls and clone size come from that table. The sample contains around 150,000 clones, 80% to 95% of which appear only once. The CDR3 runs to 16 residues. The germline V gene encodes CDR1 SGHVS and CDR2 FNYEAQ. Trimming removed 11 bases at V and 6 bases at J, with 28 bases between. This sequence joins TRBV7-6 and TRBJ1-2, with D perhaps matching TRBD1 (6 bases). Source material: peripheral blood. This clonotype originated in a woman aged 45 to 65 with acute or convalescent COVID-19. The CDR3 here is CAYRVSTTPLRDGYTF. CDR3 bases: TGTGCCTACAGGGTCTCCACTACCCCCTTGAGAGATGGCTACACCTTC.